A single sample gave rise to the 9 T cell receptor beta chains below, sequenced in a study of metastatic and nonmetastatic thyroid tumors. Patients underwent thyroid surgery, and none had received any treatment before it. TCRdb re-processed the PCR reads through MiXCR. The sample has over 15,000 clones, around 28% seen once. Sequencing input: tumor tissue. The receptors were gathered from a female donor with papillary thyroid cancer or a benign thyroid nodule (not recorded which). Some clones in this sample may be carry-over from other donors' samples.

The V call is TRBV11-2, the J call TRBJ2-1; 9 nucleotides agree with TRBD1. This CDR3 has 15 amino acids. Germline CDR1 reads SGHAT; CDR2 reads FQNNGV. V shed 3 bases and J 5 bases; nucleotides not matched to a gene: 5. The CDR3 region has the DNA TGTGCCAGCAGCTTCGGACAGGGGAGCAACAATGAGCAGTTCTTC. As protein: CASSFGQGSNNEQFF.

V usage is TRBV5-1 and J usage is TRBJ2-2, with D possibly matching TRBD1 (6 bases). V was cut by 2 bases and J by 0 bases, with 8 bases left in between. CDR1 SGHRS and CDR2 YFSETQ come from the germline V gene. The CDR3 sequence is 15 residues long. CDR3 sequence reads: CASSFGTTNTGELFF. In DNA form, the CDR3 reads TGCGCCAGCAGCTTCGGGACAACGAACACCGGGGAGCTGTTTTTT.

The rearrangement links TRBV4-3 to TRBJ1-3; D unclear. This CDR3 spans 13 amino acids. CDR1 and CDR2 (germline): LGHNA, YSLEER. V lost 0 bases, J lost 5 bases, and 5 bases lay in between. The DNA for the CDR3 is TGCGCCAGCAGCCAAGATGGGAGAAACACCATATATTTT. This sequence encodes CASSQDGRNTIYF.

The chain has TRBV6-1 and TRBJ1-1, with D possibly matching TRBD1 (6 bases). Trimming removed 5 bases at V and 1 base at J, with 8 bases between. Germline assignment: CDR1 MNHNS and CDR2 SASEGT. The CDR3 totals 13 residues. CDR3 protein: CASSWTENTEAFF. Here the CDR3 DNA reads TGTGCCAGCAGTTGGACAGAGAACACTGAAGCTTTCTTT.

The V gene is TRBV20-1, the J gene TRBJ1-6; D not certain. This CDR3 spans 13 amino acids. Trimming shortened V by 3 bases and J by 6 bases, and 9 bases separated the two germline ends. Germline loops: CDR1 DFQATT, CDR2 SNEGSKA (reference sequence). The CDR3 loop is CSASVAANSPLHF. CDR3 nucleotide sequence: TGCAGTGCTAGTGTGGCAGCTAATTCACCCCTCCACTTT.

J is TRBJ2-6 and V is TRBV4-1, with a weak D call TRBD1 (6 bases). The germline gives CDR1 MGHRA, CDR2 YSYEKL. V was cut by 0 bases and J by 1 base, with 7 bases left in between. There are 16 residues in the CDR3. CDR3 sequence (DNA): TGCGCCAGCAGCCAAGATCAGGGGTCTGGGGCCAACGTCCTGACTTTC. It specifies CASSQDQGSGANVLTF.

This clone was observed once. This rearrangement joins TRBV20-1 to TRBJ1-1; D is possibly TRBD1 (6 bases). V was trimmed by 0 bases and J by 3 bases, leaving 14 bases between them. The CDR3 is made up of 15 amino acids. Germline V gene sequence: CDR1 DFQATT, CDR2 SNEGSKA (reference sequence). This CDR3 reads CSARDVQGRYTEAFF. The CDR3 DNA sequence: TGCAGTGCTAGAGATGTACAGGGCAGGTACACTGAAGCTTTCTTT.

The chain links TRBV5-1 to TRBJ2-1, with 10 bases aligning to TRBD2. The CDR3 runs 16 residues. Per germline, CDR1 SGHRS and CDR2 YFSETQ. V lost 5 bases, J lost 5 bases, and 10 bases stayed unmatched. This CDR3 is CASRQQAGGAHNEQFF. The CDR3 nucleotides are TGCGCCAGCAGACAACAAGCGGGAGGGGCGCACAATGAGCAGTTCTTC. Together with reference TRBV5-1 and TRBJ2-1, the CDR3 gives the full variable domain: KAGVTQTPRYLIKTRGQQVTLSCSPISGHRSVSWYQQTPGQGLQFLFEYFSETQRNKGNFPGRFSGRQFSNSRSEMNVSTLELGDSALYLCASRQQAGGAHNEQFFGPGTRLTVL.

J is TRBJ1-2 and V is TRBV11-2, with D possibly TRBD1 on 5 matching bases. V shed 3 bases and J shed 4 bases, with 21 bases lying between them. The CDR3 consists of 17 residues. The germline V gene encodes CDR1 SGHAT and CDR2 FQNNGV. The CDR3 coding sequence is TGTGCCAGCAGCTTGGATGGGTGGGGCCTCGGTGGCTATGGCTACACCTTC. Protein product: CASSLDGWGLGGYGYTF.